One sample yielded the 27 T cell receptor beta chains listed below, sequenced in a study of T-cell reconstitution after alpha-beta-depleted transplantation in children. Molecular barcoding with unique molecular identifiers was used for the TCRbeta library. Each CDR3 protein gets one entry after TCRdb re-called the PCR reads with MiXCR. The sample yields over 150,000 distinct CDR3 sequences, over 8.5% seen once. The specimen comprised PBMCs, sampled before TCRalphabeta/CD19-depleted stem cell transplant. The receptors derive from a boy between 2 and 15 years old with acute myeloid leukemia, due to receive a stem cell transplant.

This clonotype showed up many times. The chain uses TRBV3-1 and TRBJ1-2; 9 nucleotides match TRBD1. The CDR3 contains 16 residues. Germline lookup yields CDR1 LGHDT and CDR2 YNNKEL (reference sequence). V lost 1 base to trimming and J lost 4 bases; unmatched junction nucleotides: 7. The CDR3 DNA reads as TGTGCCAGCAGCCAAGCTTCCGGGACAGGGACCTATGGCTACACCTTC. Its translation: CASSQASGTGTYGYTF.

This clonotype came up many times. The CDR3 reads CASSFLGGGQPQHF. The CDR3 coding sequence is TGTGCCAGCAGTTTCTTAGGGGGTGGCCAGCCCCAGCATTTT. The rearrangement links TRBV27 to TRBJ1-5, with D possibly TRBD1 on 6 matching bases. CDR1 is MNHEY and CDR2 is SMNVEV in the germline V gene (reference sequence). The CDR3 runs 14 residues. The V end lost 3 bases, the J end lost 7 bases, and 13 bases lay between the germline ends.

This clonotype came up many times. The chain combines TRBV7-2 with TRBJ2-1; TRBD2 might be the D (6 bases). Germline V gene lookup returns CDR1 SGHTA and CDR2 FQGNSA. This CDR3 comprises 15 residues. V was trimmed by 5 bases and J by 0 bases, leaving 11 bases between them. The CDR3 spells CASSPGVSSYNEQFF. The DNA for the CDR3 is TGTGCCAGCAGCCCGGGGGTTAGCTCCTACAATGAGCAGTTCTTC.

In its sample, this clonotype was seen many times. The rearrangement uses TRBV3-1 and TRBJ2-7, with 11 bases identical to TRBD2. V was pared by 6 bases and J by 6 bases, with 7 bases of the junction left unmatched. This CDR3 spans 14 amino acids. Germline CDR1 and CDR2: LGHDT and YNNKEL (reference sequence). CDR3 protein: CASRGSGRAREQYF. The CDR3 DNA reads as TGTGCCAGCAGAGGTAGCGGGAGGGCCCGCGAGCAGTACTTC.

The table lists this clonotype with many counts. DNA for the CDR3: TGTGCCAGCTCACCCCGACAGGGAGAAAGTGAGCAGTTCTTC. This codes for CASSPRQGESEQFF. This chain links TRBV18 with TRBJ2-1; 7 nucleotides match TRBD1. The length of the CDR3 is 14 residues. Germline values: CDR1 KGHSH, CDR2 LQKENI. Trimming removed 3 bases from V and 9 bases from J; junction bases left unmatched: 8.

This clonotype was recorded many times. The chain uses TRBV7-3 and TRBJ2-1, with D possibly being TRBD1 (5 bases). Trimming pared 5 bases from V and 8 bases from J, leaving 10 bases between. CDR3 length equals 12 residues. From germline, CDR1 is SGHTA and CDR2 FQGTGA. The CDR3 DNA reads TGTGCCAGCAGCGGCTCAGGGCATGAGCAGTTCTTC. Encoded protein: CASSGSGHEQFF.

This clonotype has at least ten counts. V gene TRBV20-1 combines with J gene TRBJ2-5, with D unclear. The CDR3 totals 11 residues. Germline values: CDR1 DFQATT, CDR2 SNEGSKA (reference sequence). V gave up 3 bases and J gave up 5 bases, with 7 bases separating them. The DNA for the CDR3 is TGCAGTGCTAGCGAACGTGAGACCCAGTACTTC. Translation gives CSASERETQYF.

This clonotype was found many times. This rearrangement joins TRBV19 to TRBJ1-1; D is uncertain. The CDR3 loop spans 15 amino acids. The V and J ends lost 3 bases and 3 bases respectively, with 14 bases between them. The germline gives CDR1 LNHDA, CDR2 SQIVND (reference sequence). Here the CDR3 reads CASSILFPSDTEAFF. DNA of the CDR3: TGTGCCAGTAGTATCCTTTTCCCAAGTGACACTGAAGCTTTCTTT.

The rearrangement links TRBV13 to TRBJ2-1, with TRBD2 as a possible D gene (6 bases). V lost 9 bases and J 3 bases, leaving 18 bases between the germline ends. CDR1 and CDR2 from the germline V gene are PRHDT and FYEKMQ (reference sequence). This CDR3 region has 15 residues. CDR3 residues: CARGLGLLYYNEQFF. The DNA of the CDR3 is TGTGCCAGGGGCTTGGGACTCCTTTACTACAATGAGCAGTTCTTC.

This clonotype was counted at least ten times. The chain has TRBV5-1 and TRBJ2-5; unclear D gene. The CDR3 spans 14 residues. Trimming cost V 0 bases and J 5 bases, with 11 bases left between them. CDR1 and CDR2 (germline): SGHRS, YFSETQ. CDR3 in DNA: TGCGCCAGCAGCTTGGAAGTCCAGAGCGAGACCCAGTACTTC. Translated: CASSLEVQSETQYF.

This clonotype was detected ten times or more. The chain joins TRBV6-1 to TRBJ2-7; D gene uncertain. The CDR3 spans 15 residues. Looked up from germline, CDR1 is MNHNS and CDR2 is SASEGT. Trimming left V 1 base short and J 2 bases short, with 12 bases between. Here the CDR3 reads CASSEVGTPAYEQYV. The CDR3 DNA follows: TGTGCCAGCAGTGAAGTGGGTACCCCAGCCTACGAGCAGTACGTC.

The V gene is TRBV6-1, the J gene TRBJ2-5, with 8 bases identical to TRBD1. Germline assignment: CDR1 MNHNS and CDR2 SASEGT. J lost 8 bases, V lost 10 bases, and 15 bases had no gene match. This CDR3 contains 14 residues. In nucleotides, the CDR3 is TGTGCCAATGCAGGGGGCCCAAGGTCTTATACCCAGTACTTC. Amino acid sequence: CANAGGPRSYTQYF.

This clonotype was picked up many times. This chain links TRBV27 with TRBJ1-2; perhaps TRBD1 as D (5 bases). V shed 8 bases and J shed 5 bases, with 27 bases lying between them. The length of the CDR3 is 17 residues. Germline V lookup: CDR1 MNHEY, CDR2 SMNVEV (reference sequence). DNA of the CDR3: TGTGCCAGCTCGACTGGGTACCCCAGGGAAGTCCCTTATGGCTACACCTTC. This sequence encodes CASSTGYPREVPYGYTF.

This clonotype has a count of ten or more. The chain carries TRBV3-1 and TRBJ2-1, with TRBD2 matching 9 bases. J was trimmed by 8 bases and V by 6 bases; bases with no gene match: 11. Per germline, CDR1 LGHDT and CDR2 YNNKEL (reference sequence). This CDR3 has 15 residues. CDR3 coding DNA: TGTGCCAGCAGTCTTATAGCGGGAGTGAGACATGAGCAGTTCTTC. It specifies CASSLIAGVRHEQFF.

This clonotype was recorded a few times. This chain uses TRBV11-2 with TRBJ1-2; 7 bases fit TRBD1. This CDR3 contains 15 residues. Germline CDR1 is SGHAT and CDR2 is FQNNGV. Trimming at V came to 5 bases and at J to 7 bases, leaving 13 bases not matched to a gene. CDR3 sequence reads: CASSASIDREGGYTF. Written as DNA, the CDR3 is TGTGCCAGCAGCGCCAGCATCGACAGGGAAGGTGGCTACACCTTC.

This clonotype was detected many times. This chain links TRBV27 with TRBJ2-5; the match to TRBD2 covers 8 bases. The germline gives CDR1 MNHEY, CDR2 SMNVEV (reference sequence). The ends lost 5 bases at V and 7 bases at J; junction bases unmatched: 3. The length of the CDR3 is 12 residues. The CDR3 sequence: CASSPGLGTQYF. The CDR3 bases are TGTGCCAGCAGTCCGGGACTAGGGACCCAGTACTTC.

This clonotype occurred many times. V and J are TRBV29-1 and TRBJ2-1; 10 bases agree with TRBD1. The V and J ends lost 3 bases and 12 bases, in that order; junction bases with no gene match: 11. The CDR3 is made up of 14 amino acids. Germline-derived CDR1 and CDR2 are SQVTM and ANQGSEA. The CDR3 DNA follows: TGCAGCGTTGAGGGACAGGGGACGGGAGTATGGCAGTTCTTC. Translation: CSVEGQGTGVWQFF.

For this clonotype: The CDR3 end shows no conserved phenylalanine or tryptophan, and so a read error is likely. As DNA, the CDR3 is TGTGCCAGCAGCCCTGAGGGCTCCTGCAATGAGCAGTTCTTA. The encoded protein is CASSPEGSCNEQFL. The chain carries TRBV6-1 and TRBJ2-1, with D possibly being TRBD2 (5 bases). The CDR3 length is 14 residues. Germline V gives CDR1 MNHNS, CDR2 SASEGT.

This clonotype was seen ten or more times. The CDR3 reads CSARWAGTGEQYV. DNA for the CDR3: TGCAGTGCTAGATGGGCCGGGACGGGCGAGCAGTACGTC. This chain links TRBV20-1 with TRBJ2-7, with D tentatively TRBD1 or TRBD2 (5 bases each). The CDR3 has 13 residues. Germline CDR1 is DFQATT and CDR2 is SNEGSKA (reference sequence). The ends were cut back, 2 bases at V and 6 bases at J, with 14 bases in the middle.

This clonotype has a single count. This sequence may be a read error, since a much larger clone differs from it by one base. CDR3 in amino acids: CSASSGCTEAFF. As DNA, the CDR3 is TGCAGTGCTAGTTCCGGGTGCACTGAAGCTTTCTTT. The chain recombines TRBV20-1 with TRBJ1-1; D ambiguous. Trimming cost V 3 bases and J 4 bases, with 9 bases left between them. This CDR3 region has 12 residues. Germline loops: CDR1 DFQATT, CDR2 SNEGSKA (reference sequence).

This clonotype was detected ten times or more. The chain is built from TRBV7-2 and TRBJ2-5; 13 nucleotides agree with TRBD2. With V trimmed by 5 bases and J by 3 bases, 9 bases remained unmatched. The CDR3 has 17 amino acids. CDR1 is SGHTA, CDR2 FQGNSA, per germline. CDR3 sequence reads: CASSPTSGRAGEETQYF. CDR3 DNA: TGTGCCAGCAGCCCTACTAGCGGGAGGGCCGGGGAAGAGACCCAGTACTTC.

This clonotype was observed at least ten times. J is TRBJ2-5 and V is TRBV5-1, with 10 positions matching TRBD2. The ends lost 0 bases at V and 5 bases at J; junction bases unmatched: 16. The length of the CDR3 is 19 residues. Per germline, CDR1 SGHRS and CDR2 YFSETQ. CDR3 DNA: TGCGCCAGCAGCTTGGCCGCATGGCTAGCGGGAGAAGAGGGGGAGACCCAGTACTTC. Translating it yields CASSLAAWLAGEEGETQYF.

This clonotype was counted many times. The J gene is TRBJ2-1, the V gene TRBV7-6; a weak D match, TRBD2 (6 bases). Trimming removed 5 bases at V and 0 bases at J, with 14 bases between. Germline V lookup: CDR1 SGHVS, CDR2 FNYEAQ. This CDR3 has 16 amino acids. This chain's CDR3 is CASSPGVGSSYNEQFF. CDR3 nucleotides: TGTGCCAGCAGCCCGGGGGTGGGTAGCTCCTACAATGAGCAGTTCTTC.

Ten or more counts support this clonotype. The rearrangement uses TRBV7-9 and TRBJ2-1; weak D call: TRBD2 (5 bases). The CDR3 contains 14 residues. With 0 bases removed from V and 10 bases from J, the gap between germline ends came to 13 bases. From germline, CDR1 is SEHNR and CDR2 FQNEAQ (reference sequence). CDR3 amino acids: CASSLARTVDEQFF. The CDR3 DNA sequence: TGTGCCAGCAGCTTAGCGCGGACTGTCGACGAGCAGTTCTTC. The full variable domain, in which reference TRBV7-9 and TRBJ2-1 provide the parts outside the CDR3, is DTGVSQNPRHKITKRGQNVTFRCDPISEHNRLYWYRQTLGQGPEFLTYFQNEAQLEKSRLLSDRFSAERPKGSFSTLEIQRTEQGDSAMYLCASSLARTVDEQFFGPGTRLTVL.

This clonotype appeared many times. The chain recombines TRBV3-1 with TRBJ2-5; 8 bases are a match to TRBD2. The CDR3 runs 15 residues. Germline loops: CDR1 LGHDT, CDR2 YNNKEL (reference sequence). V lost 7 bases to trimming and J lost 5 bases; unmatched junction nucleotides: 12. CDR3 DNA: TGTGCCAGCATGGCGGACGGGACTAGAGGCGAGACCCAGTACTTC. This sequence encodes CASMADGTRGETQYF.

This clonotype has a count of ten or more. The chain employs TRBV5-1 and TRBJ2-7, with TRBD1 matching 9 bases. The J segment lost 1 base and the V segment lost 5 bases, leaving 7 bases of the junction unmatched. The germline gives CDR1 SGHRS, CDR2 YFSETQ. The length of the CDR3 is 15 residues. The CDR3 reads CASSPQGATSYEQYF. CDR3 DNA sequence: TGCGCCAGCAGTCCACAGGGGGCAACTTCCTACGAGCAGTACTTC.

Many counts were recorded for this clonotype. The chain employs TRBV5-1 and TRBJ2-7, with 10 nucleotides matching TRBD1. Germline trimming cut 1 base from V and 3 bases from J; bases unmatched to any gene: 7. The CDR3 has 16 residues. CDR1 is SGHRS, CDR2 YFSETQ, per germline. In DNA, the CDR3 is TGCGCCAGCAGCTTGACCCCCGGGACAGGGGTCTACGAGCAGTACTTC. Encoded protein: CASSLTPGTGVYEQYF.